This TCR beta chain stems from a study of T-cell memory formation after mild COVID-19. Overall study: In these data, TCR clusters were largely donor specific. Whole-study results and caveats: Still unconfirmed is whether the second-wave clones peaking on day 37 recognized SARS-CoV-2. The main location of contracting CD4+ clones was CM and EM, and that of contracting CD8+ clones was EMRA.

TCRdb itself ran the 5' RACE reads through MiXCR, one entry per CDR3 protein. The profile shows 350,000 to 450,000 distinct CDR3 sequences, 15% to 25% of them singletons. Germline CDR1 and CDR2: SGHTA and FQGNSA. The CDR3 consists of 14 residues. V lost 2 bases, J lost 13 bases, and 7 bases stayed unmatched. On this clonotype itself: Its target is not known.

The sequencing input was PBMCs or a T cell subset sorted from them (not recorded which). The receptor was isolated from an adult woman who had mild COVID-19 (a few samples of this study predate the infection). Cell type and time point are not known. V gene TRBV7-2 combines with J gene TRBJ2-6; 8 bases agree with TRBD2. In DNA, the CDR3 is TGTGCCAGCAGCTTATGGTCGGGAGGGTTGGTCCTGACTTTC. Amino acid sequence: CASSLWSGGLVLTF.